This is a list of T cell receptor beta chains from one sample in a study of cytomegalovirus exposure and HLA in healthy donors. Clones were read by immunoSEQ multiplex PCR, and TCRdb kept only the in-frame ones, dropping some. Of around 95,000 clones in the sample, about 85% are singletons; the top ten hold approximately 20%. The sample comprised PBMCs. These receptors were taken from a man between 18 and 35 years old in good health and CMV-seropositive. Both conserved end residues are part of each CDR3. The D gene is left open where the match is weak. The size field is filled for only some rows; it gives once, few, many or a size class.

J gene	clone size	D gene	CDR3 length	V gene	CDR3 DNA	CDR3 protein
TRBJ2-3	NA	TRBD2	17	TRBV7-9	TGTGCCAGCAGCCTTGCGACTAGCGGGATAGGCACAGATACGCAGTATTTT	CASSLATSGIGTDTQYF
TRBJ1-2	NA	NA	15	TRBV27	TGTGCCAGCAGGGGAACGAGGGGGAGCTTCTATGGCTACACCTTC	CASRGTRGSFYGYTF
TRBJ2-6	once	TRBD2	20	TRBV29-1	TGCAGCGTTGAGGTCTTTCGTCCGCTAGCGGGAGATCGTGGGGCCAACGTCCTGACTTTC	CSVEVFRPLAGDRGANVLTF
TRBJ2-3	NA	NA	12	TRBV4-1	TGCGCCAGCAGCCCAAGGGAGGATACGCAGTATTTT	CASSPREDTQYF
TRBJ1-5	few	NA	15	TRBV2	TGTGCCAGCAGTGCCGAGGAGGGGAGCAATCAGCCCCAGCATTTT	CASSAEEGSNQPQHF
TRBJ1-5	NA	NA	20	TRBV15	TGTGCCACCGGTGAACGTGGCTTCGGACGAAAGGGGCCTAGCAATCAGCCCCAGCATTTT	CATGERGFGRKGPSNQPQHF
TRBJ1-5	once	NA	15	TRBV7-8	TGTGCCAGCAGCTCCGAGAACAGGAACAATCAGCCCCAGCATTTT	CASSSENRNNQPQHF
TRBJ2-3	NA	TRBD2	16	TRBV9	TGTGCCAGCAGCGTAGGAGCTAGCGGGAGATCAGATACGCAGTATTTT	CASSVGASGRSDTQYF
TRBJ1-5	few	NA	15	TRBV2	TGTGCCAGCAGTGGCCAGAGGGGGAGCAATCAGCCCCAGCATTTT	CASSGQRGSNQPQHF
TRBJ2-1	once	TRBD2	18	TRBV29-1	TGCAGCGTTGAAGATCTACTAGCGGGAGTCAAAAACTACAATGAGCAGTTCTTC	CSVEDLLAGVKNYNEQFF
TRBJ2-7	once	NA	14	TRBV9	TGTGCCAGCAGTGTAGGGCAGGGGGGCTACGAGCAGTACTTC	CASSVGQGGYEQYF
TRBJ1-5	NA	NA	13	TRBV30	TGTGCCTGGAGTGTAGGGAGGGAGCAGCCCCAGCATTTT	CAWSVGREQPQHF
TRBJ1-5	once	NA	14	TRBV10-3	TGTGCCATCAGTGAGTCGGGAGGCAATCAGCCCCAGCATTTT	CAISESGGNQPQHF
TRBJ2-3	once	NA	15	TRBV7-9	TGTGCCAGCAGCGAGCAGGGGCTCGTCACAGATACGCAGTATTTT	CASSEQGLVTDTQYF
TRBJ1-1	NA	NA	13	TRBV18	TGTGCCAGTGACTCCGGGACAAGCACTGAAGCTTTCTTT	CASDSGTSTEAFF
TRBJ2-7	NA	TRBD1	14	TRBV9	TGTGCCAGCAGCGCCGGAACAGGGGAGTACGAGCAGTACTTC	CASSAGTGEYEQYF
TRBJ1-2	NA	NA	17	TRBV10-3	TGTGCCATCAGTGAGTCGACCACGGGTGCGGATAACTATGGCTACACCTTC	CAISESTTGADNYGYTF
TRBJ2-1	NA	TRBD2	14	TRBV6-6	TGTGCCAGCAGTTATACTAGCGGGAGTAATGAGCAGTTCTTC	CASSYTSGSNEQFF
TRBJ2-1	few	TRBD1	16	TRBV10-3	TGTGCCATCAAATCAGACAGGGGAAGCTCCTACAATGAGCAGTTCTTC	CAIKSDRGSSYNEQFF
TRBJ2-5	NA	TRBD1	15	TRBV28	TGTGCCAGCAGTTTGAAGGGGGCACAGAAAGAGACCCAGTACTTC	CASSLKGAQKETQYF
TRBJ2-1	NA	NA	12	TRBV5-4	TGTGCCAGCAGCTTCCCGGGAGTAATGGCGTTCTTC	CASSFPGVMAFF
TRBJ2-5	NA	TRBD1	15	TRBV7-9	TGTGCCAGCAGCTCATTGACAGGGGTTGGAGAGACCCAGTACTTC	CASSSLTGVGETQYF
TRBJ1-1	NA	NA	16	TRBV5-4	TGTGCCAGCAGCCAAAACACTTACAGGGCGAACACTGAAGCTTTCTTT	CASSQNTYRANTEAFF
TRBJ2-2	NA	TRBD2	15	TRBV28	TGTGCCAGCAGTTCCCCCGGGGGGGACACCGGGGAGCTGTTTTTT	CASSSPGGDTGELFF
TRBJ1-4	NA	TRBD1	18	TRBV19	TGTGCCAGTAGTACCCGGGAGACAGGGGGTTCTCTAAATGAAAAACTGTTTTTT	CASSTRETGGSLNEKLFF
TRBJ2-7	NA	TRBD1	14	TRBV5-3	TGTGCCACCCAAGGACAGGGGGCTGAAGACGAGCAGTACTTC	CATQGQGAEDEQYF
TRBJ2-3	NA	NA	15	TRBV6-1	TGTGCCAGCAGTGACCCACAGGGCCCCACAGATACGCAGTATTTT	CASSDPQGPTDTQYF
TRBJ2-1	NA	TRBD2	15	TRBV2	TGTGCCAGCAGTGTCCAGCGGGAGGTTCCGGAGGGTCTGTTCTTC	CASSVQREVPEGLFF
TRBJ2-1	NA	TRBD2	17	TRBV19	TGTGCCAGTAGTCAACAGTCAGTAGCGGGAGGTCGAAATGAGCAGTTCTTC	CASSQQSVAGGRNEQFF
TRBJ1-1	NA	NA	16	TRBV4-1	TGCGCCAGCAGCCAAGAAGGCCCGAGGGGGTACACTGAAGCTTTCTTT	CASSQEGPRGYTEAFF
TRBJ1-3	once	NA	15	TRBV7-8	TGTGCCAGCAGCTTACTACAGGGACCTGGAAACACCATATATTTT	CASSLLQGPGNTIYF
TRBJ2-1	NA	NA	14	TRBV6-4	TGTGCCAGCAGTGCCTCGAGGTGGAACAATGAGCAGTTCTTC	CASSASRWNNEQFF
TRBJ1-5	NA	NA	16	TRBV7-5	TGTGTCAGAAGCTTAGAGGCGGGACTCACCAATCAGCCCCAGCATTTT	CVRSLEAGLTNQPQHF
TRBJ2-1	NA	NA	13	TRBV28	TGTGCCAGCAGTTTAGGCCTAGCAAATGAGCAGTTCTTC	CASSLGLANEQFF
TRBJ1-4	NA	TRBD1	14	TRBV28	TGTGCCAGCAGGTTACAGGGGGCAGGTGAAAAACTGTTTTTT	CASRLQGAGEKLFF
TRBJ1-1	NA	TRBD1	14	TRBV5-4	TGTGCCAGCAGCTTGGCCCAGGGGGCCACTGAAGCTTTCTTT	CASSLAQGATEAFF
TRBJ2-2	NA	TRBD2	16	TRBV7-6	TGTGCCAGCAGCTTACTCATTAGCGGGGACACCGGGGAGCTGTTTTTT	CASSLLISGDTGELFF
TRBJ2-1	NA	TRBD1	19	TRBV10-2	TGCGCCAGCAGTCGGACAGGGGGCGTCTGGTCCAGCTCCTACAATGAGCAGTTCTTC	CASSRTGGVWSSSYNEQFF
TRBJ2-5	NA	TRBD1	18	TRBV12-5	TGTGCTAGTGGTTTGGGCAGACAGGGATTTGGGCCCAGAGAGACCCAGTACTTC	CASGLGRQGFGPRETQYF
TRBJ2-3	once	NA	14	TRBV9	TGTGCCAGCAGCGTAGTGGGCGGGCCAGATACGCAGTATTTT	CASSVVGGPDTQYF
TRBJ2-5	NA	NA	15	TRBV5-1	TGCGCCAGCAGCTTGGTTGGACAAACCCAAGAGACCCAGTACTTC	CASSLVGQTQETQYF
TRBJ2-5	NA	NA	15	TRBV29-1	TGCAGCGTTGAAGATCGGGTAGCGTCGAAAGAGACCCAGTACTTC	CSVEDRVASKETQYF
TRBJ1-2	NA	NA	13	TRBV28	TGTGCCAGCAGTTTATTCGGGGGGTATGGCTACACCTTC	CASSLFGGYGYTF
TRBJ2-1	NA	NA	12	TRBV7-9	TGTGCCAGCAGCTTCGATAGAGATGAGCAGTTCTTC	CASSFDRDEQFF
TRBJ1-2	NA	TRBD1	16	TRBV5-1	TGCGCCAGCAGCTTGACGGGGGGACAGGCATCCTATGGCTACACCTTC	CASSLTGGQASYGYTF
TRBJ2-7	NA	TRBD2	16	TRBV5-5	TGTGCCAGCAGCTTGGTTTCGCGGGAGGTCCCCTACGAGCAGTACTTC	CASSLVSREVPYEQYF
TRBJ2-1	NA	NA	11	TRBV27	TGTGCCAGCAGTTCAGAGGGTGAGCAGTTCTTC	CASSSEGEQFF
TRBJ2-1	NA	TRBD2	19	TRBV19	TGTGCCAGTAGTATATACGGGGTGAGTAGCGGGATATTCTTCGGTGAGCAGTTCTTC	CASSIYGVSSGIFFGEQFF
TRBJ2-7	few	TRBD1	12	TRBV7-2	TGTGCCAGCAGCCTGGACAGGGACGAGCAGTACTTC	CASSLDRDEQYF
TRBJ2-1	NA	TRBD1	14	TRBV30	TGTGCCTGGGGAACAGGGGGGACCTACAATGAGCAGTTCTTC	CAWGTGGTYNEQFF
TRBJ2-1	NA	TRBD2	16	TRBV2	TGTGCCAGCACAGGTGTAGCGGGAGAGCAATACAATGAGCAGTTCTTC	CASTGVAGEQYNEQFF
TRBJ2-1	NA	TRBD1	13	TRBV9	TGTGCCAGCAGTCCTACGACAGGGGGCGAGGGGTTCTTC	CASSPTTGGEGFF